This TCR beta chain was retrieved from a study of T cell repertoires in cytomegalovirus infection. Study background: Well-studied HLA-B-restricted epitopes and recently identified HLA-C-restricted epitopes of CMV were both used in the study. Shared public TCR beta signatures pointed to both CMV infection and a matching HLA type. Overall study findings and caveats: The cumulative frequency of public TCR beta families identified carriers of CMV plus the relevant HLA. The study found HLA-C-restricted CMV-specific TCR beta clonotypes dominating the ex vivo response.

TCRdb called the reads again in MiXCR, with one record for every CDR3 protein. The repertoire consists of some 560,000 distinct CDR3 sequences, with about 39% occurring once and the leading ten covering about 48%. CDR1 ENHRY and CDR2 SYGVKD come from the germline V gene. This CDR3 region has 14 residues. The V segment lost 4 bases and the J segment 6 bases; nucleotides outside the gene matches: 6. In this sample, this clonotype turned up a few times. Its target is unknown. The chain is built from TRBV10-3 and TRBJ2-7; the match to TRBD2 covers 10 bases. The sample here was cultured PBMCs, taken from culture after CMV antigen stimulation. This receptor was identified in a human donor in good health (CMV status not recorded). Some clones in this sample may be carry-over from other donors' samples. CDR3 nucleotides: TGTGCCATCAGTGGAACTAGCGGGATAAGCGAGCAGTACTTC. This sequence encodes CAISGTSGISEQYF.